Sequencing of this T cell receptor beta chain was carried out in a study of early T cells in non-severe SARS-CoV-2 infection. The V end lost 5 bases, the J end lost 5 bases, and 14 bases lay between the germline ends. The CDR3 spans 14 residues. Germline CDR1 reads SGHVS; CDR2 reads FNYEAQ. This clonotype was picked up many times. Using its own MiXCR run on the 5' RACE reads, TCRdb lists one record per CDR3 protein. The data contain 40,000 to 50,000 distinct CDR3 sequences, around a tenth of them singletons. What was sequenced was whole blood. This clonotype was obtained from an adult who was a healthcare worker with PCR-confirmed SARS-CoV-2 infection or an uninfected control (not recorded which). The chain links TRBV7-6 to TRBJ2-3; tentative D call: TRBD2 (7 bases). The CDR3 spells CASSQGPGGDTQYF. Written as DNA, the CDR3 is TGTGCCAGCAGCCAGGGGCCGGGGGGAGATACGCAGTATTTT.